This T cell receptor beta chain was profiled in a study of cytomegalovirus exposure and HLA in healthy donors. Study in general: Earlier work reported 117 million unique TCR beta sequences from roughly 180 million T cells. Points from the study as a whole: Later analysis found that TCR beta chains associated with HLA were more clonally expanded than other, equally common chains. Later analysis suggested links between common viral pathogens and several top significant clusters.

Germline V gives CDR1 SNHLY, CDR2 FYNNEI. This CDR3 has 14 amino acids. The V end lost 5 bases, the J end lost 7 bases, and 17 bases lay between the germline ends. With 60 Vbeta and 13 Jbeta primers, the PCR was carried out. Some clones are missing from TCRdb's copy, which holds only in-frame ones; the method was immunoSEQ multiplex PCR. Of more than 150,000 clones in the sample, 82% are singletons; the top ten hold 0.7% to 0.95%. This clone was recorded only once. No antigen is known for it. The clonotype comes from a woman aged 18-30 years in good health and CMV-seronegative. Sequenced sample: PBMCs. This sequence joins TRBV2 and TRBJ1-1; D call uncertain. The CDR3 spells CASSLDQERSEAFF. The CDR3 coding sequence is TGTGCCAGCAGTCTGGACCAAGAGCGGAGTGAAGCTTTCTTT. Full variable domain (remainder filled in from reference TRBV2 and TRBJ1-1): EPEVTQTPSHQVTQMGQEVILRCVPISNHLYFYWYRQILGQKVEFLVSFYNNEISEKSEIFDDQFSVERPDGSNFTLKIRSTKLEDSAMYFCASSLDQERSEAFFGQGTRLTVV.